The 18 T cell receptor beta chains below all came from one sample that was sequenced in a study of naive and memory T cell subsets. Both TRBC1 and TRBC2 were covered by a beta constant-region primer of two equimolar oligonucleotides. TCRdb re-called the UMI-ligation and nested PCR reads with MiXCR, one entry per CDR3 protein. The sample records some 87,000 distinct CDR3 sequences, over 7% being singletons. Sequences were obtained from central memory CD4+ T cells from blood. Receptors were obtained from a human donor in good health.

Many counts were recorded for this clonotype. CDR3 sequence reads: CSASRTSGEQFF. Here the CDR3 DNA reads TGCAGTGCCTCTCGGACTAGCGGAGAGCAGTTCTTC. This chain uses TRBV20-1 with TRBJ2-1, with TRBD2 identical over 10 bases. The CDR3 contains 12 residues. The V gene end was trimmed by 6 bases and the J gene end by 10 bases; junction bases not matched to a gene: 6. CDR1 is DFQATT and CDR2 is SNEGSKA in the germline V gene (reference sequence).

This clonotype was detected many times. The genes are TRBV7-6 and TRBJ2-7; 9 bases match TRBD2. This CDR3 contains 14 residues. V dropped 6 bases and J dropped 4; count of bases not matched to a gene: 7. Per germline, CDR1 SGHVS and CDR2 FNYEAQ. CDR3 in amino acids: CASSSSGNGYEQYF. The CDR3 region has the DNA TGTGCCAGCAGTTCTAGCGGGAACGGGTACGAGCAGTACTTC.

This clonotype was observed at least ten times. The chain has TRBV12-3 or TRBV12-4 and TRBJ1-4, with TRBD1 matching over 7 bases. V lost 2 bases to trimming and J lost 8 bases; unmatched junction nucleotides: 2. CDR3 length: 13 amino acids. The CDR3 region is CASSLNRGEKLFF. The CDR3 nucleotides read TGTGCCAGCAGTTTAAACAGGGGAGAAAAACTGTTTTTT.

This clonotype was seen many times. This chain links TRBV28 with TRBJ1-4; D is possibly TRBD1 (6 bases). Germline lookup yields CDR1 MDHEN and CDR2 SYDVKM. The CDR3 spans 14 residues. V was clipped by 2 bases and J by 7 bases, with 11 bases between them. The CDR3 sequence: CASSLGRGREKLFF. The CDR3 DNA reads as TGTGCCAGCAGTTTAGGCAGGGGCCGTGAAAAACTGTTTTTT.

This chain joins TRBV5-1 and TRBJ2-2; possibly TRBD2 for D (7 bases). Trimming left V 0 bases short and J 4 bases short, with 19 bases between. From germline, CDR1 is SGHRS and CDR2 YFSETQ. This CDR3 is 18 amino acids long. The CDR3, as DNA: TGCGCCAGCAGCTTGGAGGCTGGGGGGGGCCTCGGCACCGGGGAGCTGTTTTTT. This sequence encodes CASSLEAGGGLGTGELFF.

This clonotype occurred many times. The rearrangement links TRBV10-3 to TRBJ2-1, with a tentative D call TRBD1 (5 bases). The CDR3 is 12 residues long. V was shortened by 2 bases and J by 7 bases, with 6 bases between the two germline ends. Germline V gene sequence: CDR1 ENHRY, CDR2 SYGVKD. The CDR3 nucleotides read TGTGCCATCAGTGAGGGGGCTAATGAGCAGTTCTTC. Protein product: CAISEGANEQFF.

J is TRBJ1-1 and V is TRBV14; 7 nucleotides line up with TRBD1. This CDR3 region has 15 residues. Germline loops: CDR1 SGHDN, CDR2 FVKESK. V shed 4 bases, J shed 3 bases, and the junction held 8 bases outside the gene matches. The CDR3 DNA reads as TGTGCCAGCAGCCCGACAGGGCGCGAGTACACTGAAGCTTTCTTT. It specifies CASSPTGREYTEAFF.

V usage is TRBV29-1 and J usage is TRBJ1-2, with D possibly TRBD1 on 6 matching bases. The V end was cut by 1 base, the J end by 6 bases, with 12 bases between. This CDR3 is 13 amino acids long. CDR1 and CDR2 (germline): SQVTM, ANQGSEA. CDR3 nucleotide sequence: TGCAGCGTTGAAGGGGGGCGCGGTGATGGCTACACCTTC. Its translation: CSVEGGRGDGYTF.

A few counts support this clonotype. The chain couples TRBV7-8 to TRBJ1-1; tentative D call: TRBD1 (6 bases). The CDR3 is made up of 16 amino acids. The germline V gene encodes CDR1 SGHVS and CDR2 FQNEAQ. Trimming stripped 2 bases from V and 0 bases from J, with 13 bases between. The CDR3 reads CASSLYSGGLNTEAFF. DNA of the CDR3: TGTGCCAGCAGCTTATACTCGGGGGGCCTGAACACTGAAGCTTTCTTT.

This clonotype showed up just a few times. This chain links TRBV7-2 with TRBJ1-6; possible D gene TRBD1, 5 bases. Looked up from germline, CDR1 is SGHTA and CDR2 is FQGNSA. V was trimmed by 5 bases and J by 6 bases, leaving 14 bases between them. This CDR3 is built from 15 residues. In nucleotides, the CDR3 is TGTGCCAGCAGCCGGTCAGGGACCCCTAATTCACCCCTCCACTTT. Its translation is CASSRSGTPNSPLHF.

This clonotype occurred many times. This chain joins TRBV12-3 or TRBV12-4 and TRBJ1-4; 10 bases agree with TRBD1. V lost 4 bases, J lost 5 bases, and 1 base stayed unmatched. The CDR3 spans 14 residues. The CDR3 is CASSSGQGNEKLFF. The CDR3 nucleotides are TGTGCCAGCAGTTCGGGACAGGGGAATGAAAAACTGTTTTTT.

On this clonotype: This clone may be a read error of a much larger clone one base away. J is TRBJ1-2 and V is TRBV18; 9 bases match TRBD1. CDR1 and CDR2 from the germline V gene are KGHSH and LQKENI. V was pared by 4 bases and J by 8 bases, with 20 bases of the junction left unmatched. This CDR3 is 18 amino acids long. CDR3 loop: CASSLSHQYLDRGDGYTF. DNA of the CDR3: TGTGCCAGCTCACTGTCCCACCAATACCTGGACAGGGGCGACGGCTACACCTTC. Filled out from reference TRBV18 and TRBJ1-2, the complete variable domain reads NAGVMQNPRHLVRRRGQEARLRCSPMKGHSHVYWYRQLPEEGLKFMVYLQKENIIDESGMPKERFSAEFPKEGPSILRIQQVVRGDSAAYFCASSLSHQYLDRGDGYTFGSGTRLTVV.

The CDR3 here is CASGRTAGTGSGEKLFF. DNA of the CDR3: TGTGCCAGCGGTCGAACGGCCGGGACAGGGTCTGGTGAAAAACTGTTTTTT. The chain has TRBV6-6 and TRBJ1-4, with 9 nucleotides matching TRBD1. V shed 8 bases, J shed 7 bases, and the junction held 17 bases outside the gene matches. This CDR3 contains 17 residues. The germline V gene has CDR1 MNHNY and CDR2 SVGAGI (reference sequence).

In this sample, this clonotype turned up many times. The rearrangement links TRBV6-6 to TRBJ1-5; the D is unclear. Germline-derived CDR1 and CDR2 are MNHNY and SVGAGI (reference sequence). CDR3 length: 15 amino acids. The ends were cut back, 2 bases at V and 1 base at J, with 9 bases in the middle. The CDR3 reads CASSYRSVSNQPQHF. CDR3 coding DNA: TGTGCCAGCAGTTACAGGAGTGTGAGCAATCAGCCCCAGCATTTT.

This clonotype has a handful of counts. The gene calls are TRBV5-1 and TRBJ2-5; D is unresolved. Germline CDR1 reads SGHRS; CDR2 reads YFSETQ. The germline V and J ends were trimmed by 5 bases and 5 bases, with 19 bases remaining between them. This CDR3 has 15 residues. CDR3: CASSRLPGLGETQYF. As DNA, the CDR3 is TGCGCCAGCAGTAGGCTTCCCGGGCTTGGCGAGACCCAGTACTTC.

This clonotype came up many times. V and J are TRBV7-2 and TRBJ2-3; 7 bases fit TRBD1. The CDR3 spans 14 residues. J gave up 4 bases and V 1 base, and 2 bases lay outside the gene matches. From germline, CDR1 is SGHTA and CDR2 FQGNSA. DNA of the CDR3: TGTGCCAGCAGCTTAGACAGGGGTGCAGATACGCAGTATTTT. Residues: CASSLDRGADTQYF.

This clonotype was found many times. The chain couples TRBV6-2 or TRBV6-3 to TRBJ1-1; D is uncertain. V lost 6 bases, J lost 2 bases, and 16 bases lay in between. The CDR3 runs to 15 residues. CDR1 and CDR2 (germline): MNHEY, SVGEGT. The CDR3: CASRTSGRRNTEAFF. The CDR3 DNA follows: TGTGCCAGCAGGACTTCCGGACGGCGAAACACTGAAGCTTTCTTT.

This clonotype has just a few counts. The CDR3 loop is CSARPPMVLPLNTGELFF. The CDR3 DNA is TGCAGTGCTAGACCCCCTATGGTGTTGCCCCTTAACACCGGGGAGCTGTTTTTT. The chain recombines TRBV20-1 with TRBJ2-2; no clear D. The CDR3 consists of 18 residues. V was cut by 2 bases and J by 2 bases, with 21 bases left in between. The germline gives CDR1 DFQATT, CDR2 SNEGSKA (reference sequence).